Following are 30 T cell receptor beta chains from one sample sequenced in a study of T cells in Graves' hyperthyroidism and ophthalmopathy. Amplification targeted TCR beta CDR3 regions from RNA transcripts. In the first-round RT-PCR of the TCR CDR3, the HTBI primer set was used. TCRdb recomputed calls from the multiplex PCR reads with MiXCR, one row per CDR3 protein. The data show roughly 500,000 distinct CDR3 sequences, approximately 25% seen once. Sequenced material: blood. These receptors all come from a woman in her twenties or thirties with Graves' ophthalmopathy.

This clonotype was observed many times. CDR3 region: CASSAGVNTEAFF. The CDR3 region has the DNA TGTGCCAGCAGCGCCGGGGTCAACACTGAAGCTTTCTTT. This rearrangement joins TRBV7-2 to TRBJ1-1; D not resolved. The V end was cut by 5 bases, the J end by 2 bases, with 9 bases between. This CDR3 has 13 residues. The V gene's germline CDR1 is SGHTA and CDR2 FQGNSA.

The gene calls are TRBV28 and TRBJ2-5; no definite D call. Germline loops: CDR1 MDHEN, CDR2 SYDVKM. V lost 3 bases, J lost 5 bases, and 10 bases lay in between. The CDR3 runs to 13 residues. The CDR3 region has the DNA TGTGCCAGCAGTTTTCGAATTTTTGAGACCCAGTACTTC. Encoded protein: CASSFRIFETQYF.

This clonotype was counted between two and nine times. The chain employs TRBV4-1 and TRBJ2-7; the D gene is possibly TRBD1 (6 bases). V lost 2 bases to trimming and J lost 3 bases, with 11 bases between them. This CDR3 comprises 14 residues. Germline V gene data show CDR1 as MGHRA and CDR2 as YSYEKL. In nucleotides, the CDR3 is TGCGCCAGCAGCCAACAAACGGACAGCTACGAGCAGTACTTC. Amino acids: CASSQQTDSYEQYF.

In this sample, this clonotype turned up many times. This rearrangement joins TRBV7-2 to TRBJ1-1; D is unresolved. V was clipped by 3 bases and J by 6 bases, with 14 bases between them. The CDR3 runs to 14 residues. Germline V CDR1 and CDR2: SGHTA, FQGNSA. The CDR3 is CASSFQAPNAEAFF. The CDR3, as DNA: TGTGCCAGCAGCTTTCAGGCGCCAAACGCTGAAGCTTTCTTT. The full variable domain, completed using reference TRBV7-2 and TRBJ1-1, is GAGVSQSPSNKVTEKGKDVELRCDPISGHTALYWYRQSLGQGLEFLIYFQGNSAPDKSGLPSDRFSAERTGGSVSTLTIQRTQQEDSAVYLCASSFQAPNAEAFFGQGTRLTVV.

Many counts were recorded for this clonotype. The chain links TRBV12-3 or TRBV12-4 to TRBJ2-2, with D hard to call. This CDR3 is 13 amino acids long. The V end was cut by 2 bases, the J end by 5 bases, with 6 bases between. CDR3 bases: TGTGCCAGCAGTTTAATGGGGACCGGGGAGCTGTTTTTT. Its protein is CASSLMGTGELFF.

This chain joins TRBV20-1 and TRBJ1-1; D not certain. V was shortened by 3 bases and J by 0 bases, with 8 bases between the two germline ends. CDR3 length: 13 residues. Germline assignment: CDR1 DFQATT and CDR2 SNEGSKA (reference sequence). This chain's CDR3 is CSASLMLNTEAFF. For the CDR3, the DNA is TGCAGTGCTAGTCTCATGTTGAACACTGAAGCTTTCTTT.

The rearrangement links TRBV6-2 or TRBV6-3 to TRBJ2-7; D is possibly TRBD2 (5 bases). Trimming took 9 bases from V and 2 from J, leaving 14 bases between them. The CDR3 has 13 amino acids. From germline, CDR1 is MNHEY and CDR2 SVGEGT. The CDR3 DNA reads as TGTGCCAGTACGATGAGGAGGACCTACGAGCAGTACTTC. It specifies CASTMRRTYEQYF.

This clonotype was counted at least ten times. V usage is TRBV6-1 and J usage is TRBJ1-6; D is perhaps TRBD1 (6 bases). The CDR3 contains 13 residues. Germline values: CDR1 MNHNS, CDR2 SASEGT. The V end lost 7 bases, the J end lost 9 bases, and 13 bases lay between the germline ends. The CDR3 DNA follows: TGTGCCAGCATCGATACAGGGCCTTCACCCCTCCACTTT. Protein sequence: CASIDTGPSPLHF.

This clonotype showed up many times. The V call is TRBV29-1, the J call TRBJ2-7; 7 bases are shared with TRBD2. Losses at the gene ends were 5 bases for V and 3 bases for J; bases not matched to a gene: 4. Germline V gives CDR1 SQVTM, CDR2 ANQGSEA. This CDR3 region has 12 residues. The CDR3 coding sequence is TGCAGCGTTTCTAGCGGTTTCTACGAGCAGTACTTC. Translation: CSVSSGFYEQYF.

This clonotype was seen many times. The chain uses TRBV6-5 and TRBJ2-3, with D maybe TRBD1 (5 bases). Germline lookup yields CDR1 MNHEY and CDR2 SVGAGI. Trimming took off 5 bases at V and 7 bases at J, with 10 bases between the two ends. This CDR3 is built from 12 residues. The CDR3 loop reads CASSHQGNTQYF. Here the CDR3 DNA reads TGTGCCAGCAGTCACCAGGGTAATACGCAGTATTTT.

This clonotype was recorded at least ten times. The gene calls are TRBV29-1 and TRBJ1-2, with TRBD1 matching 8 bases. CDR1 and CDR2 (germline): SQVTM, ANQGSEA. The length of the CDR3 is 13 residues. V lost 5 bases and J lost 7; bases outside the gene matches: 9. CDR3 amino acids: CSVPGQGAFGYTF. CDR3 in DNA: TGCAGCGTTCCAGGGCAGGGGGCATTTGGCTACACCTTC.

This clonotype was detected a few times. The chain couples TRBV20-1 to TRBJ1-3; D is uncertain. CDR1 DFQATT and CDR2 SNEGSKA come from the germline V gene (reference sequence). The CDR3 is made up of 14 amino acids. V was trimmed by 6 bases and J by 4 bases, leaving 16 bases between them. In DNA form, the CDR3 reads TGCAGTGCCCCTTTTAACGTCGGCGGAAACACCATATATTTT. Its translation: CSAPFNVGGNTIYF.

This clonotype was counted a few times. The rearrangement links TRBV20-1 to TRBJ2-2; D may be TRBD2 (6 bases). Germline CDR1 is DFQATT and CDR2 is SNEGSKA (reference sequence). This CDR3 is 15 amino acids long. Trimming removed 0 bases at V and 4 bases at J, with 12 bases between. The CDR3: CSARDFFGGTGELFF. The CDR3 nucleotides read TGCAGTGCTAGAGATTTCTTCGGGGGCACCGGGGAGCTGTTTTTT.

The chain couples TRBV12-3 or TRBV12-4 to TRBJ2-2; D gene ambiguous. There are 13 residues in the CDR3. V lost 7 bases and J 7 bases, leaving 13 bases between the germline ends. The CDR3 DNA reads TGTGCCAGCAAAATGACCCTTAACGGGGAGCTGTTTTTT. This sequence encodes CASKMTLNGELFF.

This clonotype was detected once. A clone one base away is much larger, so this may be a read error. The chain links TRBV18 to TRBJ1-5; D remains unclear. The germline CDR1 and CDR2 sequences are KGHSH and LQKENI. The CDR3 loop spans 15 amino acids. The CDR3 region is CASSPGHLSNQPHHF. The DNA of the CDR3 is TGTGCCAGCTCACCCGGGCACCTTAGCAATCAGCCCCATCATTTT.

This clonotype appeared many times. V is TRBV12-3 or TRBV12-4 and J is TRBJ1-1, with 10 bases aligning to TRBD1. The J segment lost 10 bases and the V segment lost 5 bases, leaving 16 bases of the junction unmatched. This CDR3 region has 16 residues. The CDR3, as DNA: TGTGCCAGCAGTGACCCCGAATGGGACAGGGGAGGGGCAGCTTTCTTT. Translation: CASSDPEWDRGGAAFF.

This clonotype was observed a handful of times. This sequence joins TRBV6-1 and TRBJ1-1; no clear D gene. Germline lookup yields CDR1 MNHNS and CDR2 SASEGT. V lost 6 bases and J lost 1, with 9 bases in between. The CDR3 is 13 amino acids. Here the CDR3 DNA reads TGTGCCAGCAGGAGCAGAGCGAACACTGAAGCTTTCTTT. This encodes CASRSRANTEAFF.

This chain joins TRBV6-5 and TRBJ1-1; 9 bases map to TRBD1. This CDR3 has 16 amino acids. Losses at the gene ends were 4 bases for V and 4 bases for J; bases not matched to a gene: 10. Germline CDR1 and CDR2: MNHEY and SVGAGI. CDR3 loop: CASSFLTGGVSTEAFF. The CDR3 nucleotides read TGTGCCAGCAGTTTTCTAACAGGGGGCGTGAGCACTGAAGCTTTCTTT.

This clonotype was detected many times. This sequence joins TRBV6-2 or TRBV6-3 and TRBJ2-5; D is possibly TRBD1 or TRBD2 (5 bases each). Germline CDR1 reads MNHEY; CDR2 reads SVGEGT. CDR3 length equals 14 residues. V gave up 5 bases and J gave up 3 bases, with 13 bases separating them. As DNA, the CDR3 is TGTGCCAGCAGTCCCCGGGACCTTGAAGAGACCCAGTACTTC. Translated, it gives CASSPRDLEETQYF.

This clonotype appeared many times. This rearrangement joins TRBV12-3 or TRBV12-4 to TRBJ2-7, with D possibly being TRBD2 (6 bases). Deletions cut 3 bases from V and 5 bases from J, with 17 bases between. The CDR3 is 15 residues long. The CDR3 DNA is TGTGCCAGCAGTTTCCTTTATGGGGGGACCCACGAGCAGTACTTC. Translation gives CASSFLYGGTHEQYF.

This clonotype was recorded at least ten times. The V and J genes are TRBV12-3 or TRBV12-4 and TRBJ1-2; no clear D gene. The CDR3 covers 13 residues. Trimming pared 7 bases from V and 2 bases from J, leaving 11 bases between. The CDR3 bases are TGTGCCAGCACCCTGATTAAAAACTATGGCTACACCTTC. As protein: CASTLIKNYGYTF.

V usage is TRBV6-1 and J usage is TRBJ1-2, with a weak D call TRBD1 (6 bases). The CDR3 is 16 residues long. V was shortened by 0 bases and J by 4 bases, with 15 bases between the two germline ends. Per the germline V gene, CDR1 is MNHNS and CDR2 is SASEGT. CDR3 coding DNA: TGTGCCAGCAGTGAAGCCGAGGCAGGGGCCGGCTATGGCTACACCTTC. This sequence encodes CASSEAEAGAGYGYTF.

This clonotype has only one observation. The chain has TRBV12-5 and TRBJ1-1; D is unresolved. Trimming took 8 bases from V and 2 from J, leaving 12 bases between them. The germline gives CDR1 LGHNT, CDR2 FRNRAP. The CDR3 is 13 amino acids. CDR3 residues: CASQLLVNTEAFF. DNA of the CDR3: TGTGCTAGTCAACTCTTGGTAAACACTGAAGCTTTCTTT.

The chain joins TRBV4-1 to TRBJ1-1; TRBD1 agrees at 7 bases. The CDR3 has 17 residues. Germline loops: CDR1 MGHRA, CDR2 YSYEKL. V was clipped by 2 bases and J by 2 bases; unmatched bases: 11. CDR3 coding DNA: TGCGCCAGCAGCCAATCGGGCTTGCGACAGGGAAACACTGAAGCTTTCTTT. This encodes CASSQSGLRQGNTEAFF.

This clonotype was picked up many times. The V call is TRBV20-1, the J call TRBJ1-1; D gene unclear. The V gene lost 7 bases and the J gene lost 2 bases, with 8 bases spanning the gap. Germline CDR1 reads DFQATT; CDR2 reads SNEGSKA (reference sequence). The CDR3 spans 11 residues. The CDR3 nucleotides are TGCAGTGTGTCCGATAACACTGAAGCTTTCTTT. This translates into CSVSDNTEAFF.

This clonotype has only a few counts. The chain has TRBV29-1 and TRBJ1-5; 11 nucleotides line up with TRBD1. V dropped 4 bases and J dropped 4; count of bases not matched to a gene: 9. Germline V gene lookup returns CDR1 SQVTM and CDR2 ANQGSEA. The CDR3 has 16 residues. The CDR3 nucleotides read TGCAGCGTTGCCGGGACAGGGGGGGACCCTAATCAGCCCCAGCATTTT. It codes for CSVAGTGGDPNQPQHF.

The V and J genes are TRBV30 and TRBJ2-5; D unclear. Per the germline V gene, CDR1 is GTSNPN and CDR2 is SVGIG (reference sequence). V shed 4 bases and J shed 7 bases, with 16 bases lying between them. The CDR3 has 13 residues. The CDR3 coding sequence is TGTGCCTGGACCCCCCCGAACTCGGGGACCCAGTACTTC. Translation gives CAWTPPNSGTQYF.

This clonotype was seen at least ten times. V gene TRBV7-2 combines with J gene TRBJ1-1; 7 bases match TRBD1. Germline V gene lookup returns CDR1 SGHTA and CDR2 FQGNSA. This CDR3 has 14 amino acids. Trimming at V came to 5 bases and at J to 0 bases, leaving 3 bases not matched to a gene. CDR3 sequence reads: CASSIDRVNTEAFF. DNA of the CDR3: TGTGCCAGCAGCATCGACAGGGTGAACACTGAAGCTTTCTTT.

This clonotype was observed many times. V is TRBV29-1 and J is TRBJ2-7; D possibly corresponds to TRBD2 (6 bases). The CDR3 sequence is 12 residues long. V lost 7 bases and J lost 0, with 10 bases in between. Germline lookup yields CDR1 SQVTM and CDR2 ANQGSEA. For the CDR3, the DNA is TGCAGCGCGTGGACTAACTCCTACGAGCAGTACTTC. Its protein is CSAWTNSYEQYF.

The sample holds many counts of this clonotype. The chain carries TRBV11-1 and TRBJ2-2; D is perhaps TRBD1 (6 bases). The CDR3 has 20 amino acids. The V end lost 0 bases, the J end lost 2 bases, and 22 bases lay between the germline ends. Germline CDR1 is SGHAT and CDR2 is FQDESV (reference sequence). CDR3 residues: CASSLAARYRVSPNTGELFF. The CDR3 DNA is TGTGCCAGCAGCTTAGCGGCCAGGTACAGGGTGTCCCCAAACACCGGGGAGCTGTTTTTT.